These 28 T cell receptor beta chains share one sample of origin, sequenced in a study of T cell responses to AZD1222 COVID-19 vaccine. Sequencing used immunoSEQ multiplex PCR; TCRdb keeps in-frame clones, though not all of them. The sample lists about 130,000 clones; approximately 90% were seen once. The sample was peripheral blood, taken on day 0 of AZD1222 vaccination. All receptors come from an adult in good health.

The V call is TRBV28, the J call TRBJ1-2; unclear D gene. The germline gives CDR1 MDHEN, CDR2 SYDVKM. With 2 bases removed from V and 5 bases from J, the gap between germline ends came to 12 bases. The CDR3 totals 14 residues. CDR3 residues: CASSLNPGWYGYTF. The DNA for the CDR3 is TGTGCCAGCAGTTTAAATCCGGGGTGGTATGGCTACACCTTC.

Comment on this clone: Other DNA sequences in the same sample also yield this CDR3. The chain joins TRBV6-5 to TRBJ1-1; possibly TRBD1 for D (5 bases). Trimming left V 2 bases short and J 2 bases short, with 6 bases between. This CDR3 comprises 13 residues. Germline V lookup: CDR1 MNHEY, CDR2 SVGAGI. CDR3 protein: CASSYGGNTEAFF. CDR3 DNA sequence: TGTGCCAGCAGTTACGGGGGAAACACTGAAGCTTTCTTT.

The CDR3 DNA reads TGTGCCAGCAGCTTTTTGAGCGGGGGGGACAATGAGCAGTTCTTC. Translated: CASSFLSGGDNEQFF. The V gene is TRBV7-9, the J gene TRBJ2-1, with TRBD2 matching 10 bases. Trimming removed 3 bases from V and 5 bases from J; junction bases left unmatched: 4. The CDR3 has 15 residues. Germline V gene data show CDR1 as SEHNR and CDR2 as FQNEAQ (reference sequence).

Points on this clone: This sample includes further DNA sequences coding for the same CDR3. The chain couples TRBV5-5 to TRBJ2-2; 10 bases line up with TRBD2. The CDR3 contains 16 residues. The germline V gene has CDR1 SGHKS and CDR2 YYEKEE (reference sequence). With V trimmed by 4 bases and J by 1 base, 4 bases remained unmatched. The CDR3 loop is CASSPRTSGNTGELFF. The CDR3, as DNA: TGTGCCAGCAGCCCCCGGACTAGCGGGAACACCGGGGAGCTGTTTTTT.

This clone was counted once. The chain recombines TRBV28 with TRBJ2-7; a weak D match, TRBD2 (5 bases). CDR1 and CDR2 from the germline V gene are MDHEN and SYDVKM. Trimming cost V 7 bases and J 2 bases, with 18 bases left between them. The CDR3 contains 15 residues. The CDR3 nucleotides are TGTGCCAGCACGCGCGGATTAGGGAGCACCTACGAGCAGTACTTC. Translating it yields CASTRGLGSTYEQYF.

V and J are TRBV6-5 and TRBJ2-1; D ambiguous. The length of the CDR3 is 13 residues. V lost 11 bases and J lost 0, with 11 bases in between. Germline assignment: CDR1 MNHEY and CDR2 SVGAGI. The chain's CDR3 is CASLGYSYNEQFF. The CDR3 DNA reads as TGTGCCTCCCTAGGTTACTCCTACAATGAGCAGTTCTTC.

CDR3 region: CASQRDKLNEKLFF. As DNA, the CDR3 is TGTGCCAGTCAAAGGGACAAATTGAATGAAAAACTGTTTTTT. V usage is TRBV6-5 and J usage is TRBJ1-4, with D maybe TRBD1 (6 bases). CDR1 MNHEY and CDR2 SVGAGI come from the germline V gene. Trimming removed 9 bases from V and 5 bases from J, with 16 bases in between. CDR3 length: 14 amino acids.

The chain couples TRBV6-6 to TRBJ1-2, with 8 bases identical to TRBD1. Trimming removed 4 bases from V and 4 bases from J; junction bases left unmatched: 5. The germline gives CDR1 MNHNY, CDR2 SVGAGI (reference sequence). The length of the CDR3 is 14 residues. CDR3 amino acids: CASSSGQGSYGYTF. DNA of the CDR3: TGTGCCAGCAGTTCCGGACAGGGAAGCTATGGCTACACCTTC.

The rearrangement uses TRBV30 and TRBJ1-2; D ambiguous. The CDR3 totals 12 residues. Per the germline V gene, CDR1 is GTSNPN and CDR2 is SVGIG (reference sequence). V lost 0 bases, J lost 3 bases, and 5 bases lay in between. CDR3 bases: TGTGCCTGGAGTGTTTCAGACTATGGCTACACCTTC. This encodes CAWSVSDYGYTF. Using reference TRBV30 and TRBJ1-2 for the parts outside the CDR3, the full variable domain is SQTIHQWPATLVQPVGSPLSLECTVEGTSNPNLYWYRQAAGRGLQLLFYSVGIGQISSEVPQNLSASRPQDRQFILSSKKLLLSDSGFYLCAWSVSDYGYTFGSGTRLTVV.

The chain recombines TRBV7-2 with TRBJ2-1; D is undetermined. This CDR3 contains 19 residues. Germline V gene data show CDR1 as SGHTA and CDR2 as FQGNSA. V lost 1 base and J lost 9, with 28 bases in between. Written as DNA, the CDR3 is TGTGCCAGCAGCTTAGGTTATTCGGGTTTAGTAAAAGAGATCGGTGAGCAGTTCTTC. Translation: CASSLGYSGLVKEIGEQFF.

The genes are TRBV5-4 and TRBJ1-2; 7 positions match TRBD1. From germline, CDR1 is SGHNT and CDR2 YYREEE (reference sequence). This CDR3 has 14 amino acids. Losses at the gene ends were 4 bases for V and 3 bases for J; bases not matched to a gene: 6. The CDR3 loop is CASSQTGTDYGYTF. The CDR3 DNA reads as TGTGCCAGCAGCCAGACCGGGACAGACTATGGCTACACCTTC.

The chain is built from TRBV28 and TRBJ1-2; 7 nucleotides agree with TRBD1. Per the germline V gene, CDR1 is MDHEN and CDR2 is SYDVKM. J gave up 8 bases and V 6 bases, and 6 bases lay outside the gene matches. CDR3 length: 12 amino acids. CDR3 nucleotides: TGTGCCAGCAGCCTGACAGGGCAAGGCTACACCTTC. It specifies CASSLTGQGYTF.

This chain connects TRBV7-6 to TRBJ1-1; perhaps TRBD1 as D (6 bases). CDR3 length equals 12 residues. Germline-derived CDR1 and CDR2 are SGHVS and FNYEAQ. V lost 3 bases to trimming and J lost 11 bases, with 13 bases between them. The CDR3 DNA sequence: TGTGCCAGCAGCTTCCGGGAGGGGGAGGCTTTCTTT. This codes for CASSFREGEAFF.

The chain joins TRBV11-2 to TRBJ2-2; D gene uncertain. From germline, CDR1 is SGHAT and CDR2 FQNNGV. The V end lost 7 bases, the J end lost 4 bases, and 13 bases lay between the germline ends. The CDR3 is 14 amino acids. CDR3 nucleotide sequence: TGTGCCAGCAACCCGCACAAGGGCACCGGGGAGCTGTTTTTT. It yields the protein CASNPHKGTGELFF.

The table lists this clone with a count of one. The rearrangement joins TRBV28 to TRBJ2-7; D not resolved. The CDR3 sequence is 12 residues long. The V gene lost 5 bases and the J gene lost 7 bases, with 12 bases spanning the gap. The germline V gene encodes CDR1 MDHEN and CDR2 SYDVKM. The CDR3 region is CASSLTVREQYF. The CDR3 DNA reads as TGTGCCAGCAGTCTGACTGTACGGGAGCAGTACTTC.

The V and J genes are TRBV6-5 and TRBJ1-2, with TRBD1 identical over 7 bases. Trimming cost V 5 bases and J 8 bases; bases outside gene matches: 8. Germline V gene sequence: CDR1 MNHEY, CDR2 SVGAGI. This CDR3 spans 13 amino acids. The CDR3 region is CASSLRGALGYTF. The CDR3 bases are TGTGCCAGCAGTCTCAGGGGGGCCCTAGGCTACACCTTC.

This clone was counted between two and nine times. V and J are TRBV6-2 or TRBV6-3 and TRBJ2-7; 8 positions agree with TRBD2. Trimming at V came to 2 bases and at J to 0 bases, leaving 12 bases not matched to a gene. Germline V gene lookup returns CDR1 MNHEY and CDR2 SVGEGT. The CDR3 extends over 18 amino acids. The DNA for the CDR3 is TGTGCCAGCAGTTACCGTGGCGGGGGGCTATTGAGCTCCTACGAGCAGTACTTC. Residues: CASSYRGGGLLSSYEQYF.

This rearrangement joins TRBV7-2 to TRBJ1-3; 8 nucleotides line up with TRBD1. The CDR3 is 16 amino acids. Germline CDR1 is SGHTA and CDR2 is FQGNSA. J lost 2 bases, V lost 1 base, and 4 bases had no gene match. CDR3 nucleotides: TGTGCCAGCAGCTTAGGGCAGGGGGCTGCTGGAAACACCATATATTTT. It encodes CASSLGQGAAGNTIYF.

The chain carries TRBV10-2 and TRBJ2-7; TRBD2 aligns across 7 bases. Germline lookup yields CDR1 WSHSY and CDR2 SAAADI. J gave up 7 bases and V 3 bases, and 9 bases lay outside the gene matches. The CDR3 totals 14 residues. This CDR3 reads CASSDLAAVGEQYF. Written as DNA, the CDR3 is TGCGCCAGCAGTGATCTAGCGGCAGTGGGGGAGCAGTACTTC.

CDR3 in amino acids: CASSPGTGVYGYTF. Here the CDR3 DNA reads TGTGCCAGCAGCCCGGGGACAGGGGTATATGGCTACACCTTC. V and J are TRBV7-2 and TRBJ1-2, with 10 bases aligning to TRBD1. Germline V gives CDR1 SGHTA, CDR2 FQGNSA. The CDR3 totals 14 residues. V dropped 5 bases and J dropped 5; count of bases not matched to a gene: 5. The whole variable domain, remainder taken from reference TRBV7-2 and TRBJ1-2, is GAGVSQSPSNKVTEKGKDVELRCDPISGHTALYWYRQSLGQGLEFLIYFQGNSAPDKSGLPSDRFSAERTGGSVSTLTIQRTQQEDSAVYLCASSPGTGVYGYTFGSGTRLTVV.

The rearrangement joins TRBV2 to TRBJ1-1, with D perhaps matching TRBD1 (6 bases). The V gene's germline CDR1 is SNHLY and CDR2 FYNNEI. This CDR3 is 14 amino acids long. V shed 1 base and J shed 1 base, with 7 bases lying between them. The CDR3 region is CASSEGTANTEAFF. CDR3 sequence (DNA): TGTGCCAGCAGTGAAGGGACAGCGAACACTGAAGCTTTCTTT.

The CDR3 region has the DNA TGTGCCAGCAGTTTACCAGTGAACACTGAAGCTTTCTTT. It encodes CASSLPVNTEAFF. This sequence joins TRBV28 and TRBJ1-1; D is undetermined. The CDR3 length is 13 residues. Trimming took 2 bases from V and 0 from J, leaving 4 bases between them. The germline CDR1 and CDR2 sequences are MDHEN and SYDVKM.

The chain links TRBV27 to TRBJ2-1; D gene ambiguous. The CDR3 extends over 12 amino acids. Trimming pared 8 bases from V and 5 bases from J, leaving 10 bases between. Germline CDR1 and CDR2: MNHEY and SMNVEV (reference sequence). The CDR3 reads CASGRVDNEQFF. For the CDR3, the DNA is TGTGCCAGCGGCCGGGTCGACAATGAGCAGTTCTTC.

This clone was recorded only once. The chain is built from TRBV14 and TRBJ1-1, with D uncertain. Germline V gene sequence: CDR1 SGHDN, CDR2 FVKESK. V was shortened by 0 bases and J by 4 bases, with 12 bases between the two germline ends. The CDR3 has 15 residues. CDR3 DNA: TGTGCCAGCAGCCAAGATTCTAGCTCGGGCACTGAAGCTTTCTTT. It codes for CASSQDSSSGTEAFF.

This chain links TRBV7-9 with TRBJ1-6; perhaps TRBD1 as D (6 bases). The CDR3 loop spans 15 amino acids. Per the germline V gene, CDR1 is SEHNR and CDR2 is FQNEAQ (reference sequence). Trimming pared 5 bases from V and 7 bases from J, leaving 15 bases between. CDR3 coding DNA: TGTGCCAGCAGCCTGAACGGACAGACCAATTCACCCCTCCACTTT. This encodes CASSLNGQTNSPLHF.

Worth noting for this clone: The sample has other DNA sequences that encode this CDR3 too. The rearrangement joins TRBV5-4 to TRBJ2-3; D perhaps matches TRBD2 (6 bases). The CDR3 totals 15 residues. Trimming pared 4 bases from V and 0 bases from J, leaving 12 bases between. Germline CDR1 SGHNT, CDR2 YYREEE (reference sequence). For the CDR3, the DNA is TGTGCCAGCAGCCCCACCGGGACTAGCACAGATACGCAGTATTTT. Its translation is CASSPTGTSTDTQYF.

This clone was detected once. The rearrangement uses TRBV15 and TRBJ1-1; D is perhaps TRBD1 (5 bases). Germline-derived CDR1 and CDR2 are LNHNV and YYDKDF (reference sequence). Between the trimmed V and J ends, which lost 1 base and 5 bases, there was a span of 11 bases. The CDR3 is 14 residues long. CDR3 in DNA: TGTGCCACCAGCAGAGCCGAGGGACTTACTGAAGCTTTCTTT. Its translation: CATSRAEGLTEAFF.

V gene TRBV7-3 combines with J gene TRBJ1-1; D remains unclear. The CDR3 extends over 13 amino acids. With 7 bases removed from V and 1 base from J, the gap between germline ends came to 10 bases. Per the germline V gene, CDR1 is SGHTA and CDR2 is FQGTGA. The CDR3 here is CASKLTGNTEAFF. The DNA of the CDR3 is TGTGCCAGCAAATTAACGGGGAACACTGAAGCTTTCTTT.